A single sample gave rise to the 25 T cell receptor beta chains below, sequenced in a study of T-cell memory formation after mild COVID-19. TCRdb independently ran MiXCR on the 5' RACE reads; one entry per CDR3 protein. Here the sample spans fewer than 600,000 distinct CDR3 sequences, roughly 22% being singletons. The sequenced sample was PBMCs or a T cell subset sorted from them (not recorded which). The receptor source for this set is an adult woman who had mild COVID-19 (a few samples of this study predate the infection). Cell type and time point are not known.

In its sample, this clonotype was seen many times. This chain uses TRBV11-2 with TRBJ2-1; 11 bases are a match to TRBD2. This CDR3 comprises 15 residues. Germline-derived CDR1 and CDR2 are SGHAT and FQNNGV. The V segment lost 5 bases and the J segment 7 bases; nucleotides outside the gene matches: 7. In nucleotides, the CDR3 is TGTGCCAGCAGCGCGACTAGCGGGATTGTAAATGAGCAGTTCTTC. This translates into CASSATSGIVNEQFF.

The chain couples TRBV5-1 to TRBJ1-2, with 8 bases that match TRBD1. V shed 1 base and J 6 bases; nucleotides not matched to a gene: 8. The CDR3 runs 15 residues. CDR1 and CDR2 from the germline V gene are SGHRS and YFSETQ. The CDR3 DNA reads as TGCGCCAGCAGCTTGACCCCGACAGGGGAGAATGGCTACACCTTC. Its translation is CASSLTPTGENGYTF.

The CDR3 sequence: CSVEEGFYRMNTEAFF. DNA of the CDR3: TGCAGCGTTGAAGAGGGCTTTTATCGTATGAACACTGAAGCTTTCTTT. J is TRBJ1-1 and V is TRBV29-1, with D unclear. Trimming left V 0 bases short and J 0 bases short, with 14 bases between. Per the germline V gene, CDR1 is SQVTM and CDR2 is ANQGSEA. The CDR3 has 16 amino acids.

This clonotype was seen a handful of times. The chain couples TRBV27 to TRBJ2-7, with D tentatively TRBD2 (6 bases). V was pared by 0 bases and J by 3 bases, with 9 bases between. The CDR3 is 14 residues long. Germline V gene lookup returns CDR1 MNHEY and CDR2 SMNVEV (reference sequence). CDR3 coding DNA: TGTGCCAGCAGTTTATCGGAGGGACTCTACGAGCAGTACTTC. Residues: CASSLSEGLYEQYF.

This clonotype came up a few times. The V gene is TRBV9, the J gene TRBJ2-4; tentatively, D is TRBD2 (5 bases). The CDR3 is 16 amino acids. Trimming cost V 4 bases and J 0 bases, with 14 bases left between them. Looked up from germline, CDR1 is SGDLS and CDR2 is YYNGEE. Here the CDR3 reads CASSLREFLAKNIQYF. The CDR3 nucleotides are TGTGCCAGCAGCCTCCGGGAATTTCTAGCCAAAAACATTCAGTACTTC.

The chain links TRBV7-3 to TRBJ2-2, with D unresolved. The CDR3 sequence is 14 residues long. Trimming removed 6 bases at V and 4 bases at J, with 12 bases between. Germline CDR1 reads SGHTA; CDR2 reads FQGTGA. CDR3 sequence (DNA): TGTGCCAGCAGGTCGCAGCTGACCACCGGGGAGCTGTTTTTT. Translating gives CASRSQLTTGELFF. Filled out from reference TRBV7-3 and TRBJ2-2, the complete variable domain reads GAGVSQTPSNKVTEKGKYVELRCDPISGHTALYWYRQSLGQGPEFLIYFQGTGAADDSGLPNDRFFAVRPEGSVSTLKIQRTERGDSAVYLCASRSQLTTGELFFGEGSRLTVL.

V is TRBV20-1 and J is TRBJ2-5; D gene uncertain. The germline V gene encodes CDR1 DFQATT and CDR2 SNEGSKA (reference sequence). This CDR3 region has 14 residues. Trimming shortened V by 6 bases and J by 5 bases, and 19 bases separated the two germline ends. DNA for the CDR3: TGCAGTGCCCAGGACGTGTCAATTCGCGAGACCCAGTACTTC. Protein: CSAQDVSIRETQYF.

The chain links TRBV5-1 to TRBJ2-5; 11 positions agree with TRBD2. V dropped 2 bases and J dropped 4; count of bases not matched to a gene: 4. CDR1 and CDR2 (germline): SGHRS, YFSETQ. This CDR3 is built from 15 residues. The CDR3 region has the DNA TGCGCCAGCAGCTTAAGACTAGCGGGGTTAGAGACCCAGTACTTC. Protein product: CASSLRLAGLETQYF.

The chain has TRBV7-2 and TRBJ1-3; 7 nucleotides align to TRBD1. J lost 4 bases, V lost 5 bases, and 8 bases had no gene match. The CDR3 is 15 residues long. The germline CDR1 and CDR2 sequences are SGHTA and FQGNSA. DNA of the CDR3: TGTGCCAGCAGCCGACAGGGTTTGGTCGGAAACACCATATATTTT. It codes for CASSRQGLVGNTIYF.

The sample holds a few counts of this clonotype. This chain connects TRBV7-8 to TRBJ2-3; D unclear. The CDR3 totals 16 residues. The V end was cut by 0 bases, the J end by 0 bases, with 10 bases between. The germline V gene has CDR1 SGHVS and CDR2 FQNEAQ. The CDR3 spells CASSLASPGSTDTQYF. DNA for the CDR3: TGTGCCAGCAGCTTAGCCTCTCCCGGTAGCACAGATACGCAGTATTTT.

This clonotype has only a few counts. This chain connects TRBV10-3 to TRBJ2-3; D is perhaps TRBD2 (5 bases). Trimming took off 7 bases at V and 2 bases at J, with 13 bases between the two ends. The CDR3 loop spans 14 amino acids. In germline, CDR1 is ENHRY, CDR2 SYGVKD. DNA for the CDR3: TGTGCCATCAACAGCCAGCGGATCACAGATACGCAGTATTTT. This gives the protein CAINSQRITDTQYF.

The table lists this clonotype with a few counts. The chain links TRBV6-5 to TRBJ2-3, with D hard to call. In germline, CDR1 is MNHEY, CDR2 SVGAGI. V was cut by 4 bases and J by 4 bases, with 21 bases left in between. This CDR3 spans 17 amino acids. DNA of the CDR3: TGTGCCAGCAGTTCCCCCAGGTTAGGTGTGGCGCCAGATACGCAGTATTTT. Translation: CASSSPRLGVAPDTQYF.

This clonotype was recorded a few times. The chain couples TRBV6-1 to TRBJ2-1, with D perhaps matching TRBD1 or TRBD2 (5 bases each). Deletions cut 3 bases from V and 15 bases from J, with 21 bases between. The CDR3 extends over 14 amino acids. Germline values: CDR1 MNHNS, CDR2 SASEGT. For the CDR3, the DNA is TGTGCCAGCAGTGATCCCCCCTTACCGGGACGGATGTTCTTC. It specifies CASSDPPLPGRMFF.

The CDR3, as DNA: TGTGCCAGCAGCCAGGACTGGGGGCAGGGGCCCCTCTTAAACTATGGCTACACCTTC. It is translated as CASSQDWGQGPLLNYGYTF. This chain joins TRBV3-1 and TRBJ1-2; D might be TRBD1 (6 bases). The V and J ends lost 3 bases and 2 bases respectively, with 25 bases between them. The V gene's germline CDR1 is LGHDT and CDR2 YNNKEL (reference sequence). There are 19 residues in the CDR3.

This clonotype has more than one count but fewer than ten. The chain combines TRBV7-8 with TRBJ2-1, with D possibly TRBD2 on 7 matching bases. The CDR3 is 19 residues long. Germline loops: CDR1 SGHVS, CDR2 FQNEAQ. The V gene lost 1 base and the J gene lost 0 bases, with 19 bases spanning the gap. DNA of the CDR3: TGTGCCAGCAGCTTAGATTCGGGGAGGGGGGGCGGCTCCTACAATGAGCAGTTCTTC. It specifies CASSLDSGRGGGSYNEQFF.

This chain links TRBV9 with TRBJ2-7, with TRBD1 matching 8 bases. The germline CDR1 and CDR2 sequences are SGDLS and YYNGEE. J lost 2 bases, V lost 2 bases, and 9 bases had no gene match. CDR3 length: 16 amino acids. CDR3: CASSVSGQGLTYEQYF. CDR3 bases: TGTGCCAGCAGCGTTTCTGGACAGGGTCTTACCTACGAGCAGTACTTC.

This clonotype was picked up a small number of times. V is TRBV7-8 and J is TRBJ2-1, with D possibly being TRBD1 or TRBD2 (6 bases each). The CDR3 runs to 15 residues. The V end lost 2 bases, the J end lost 7 bases, and 15 bases lay between the germline ends. Looked up from germline, CDR1 is SGHVS and CDR2 is FQNEAQ. This CDR3 reads CASSLTGGGPNEQFF. The CDR3 DNA sequence: TGTGCCAGCAGCTTAACGGGTGGGGGGCCGAATGAGCAGTTCTTC.

The chain has TRBV6-6 and TRBJ2-1; 13 bases line up with TRBD2. The CDR3 is 15 residues long. Germline assignment: CDR1 MNHNY and CDR2 SVGAGI (reference sequence). J lost 10 bases, V lost 5 bases, and 8 bases had no gene match. The CDR3 loop reads CASSSTSGRGVEQFF. The CDR3 nucleotides read TGTGCCAGCAGTAGCACTAGCGGGAGGGGGGTCGAGCAGTTCTTC.

This chain links TRBV6-2 or TRBV6-3 with TRBJ1-5, with unresolved D. The V gene lost 4 bases and the J gene lost 1 base, with 14 bases spanning the gap. The CDR3 loop spans 16 amino acids. Germline assignment: CDR1 MNHEY and CDR2 SVGEGT. CDR3 sequence (DNA): TGTGCCAGCAGTTCCAGAGTCGCCCAGAGCAATCAGCCCCAGCATTTT. Its translation: CASSSRVAQSNQPQHF.

The CDR3: CSATVRANTEAFF. Written as DNA, the CDR3 is TGCAGCGCGACCGTCAGAGCGAACACTGAAGCTTTCTTT. The chain uses TRBV29-1 and TRBJ1-1, with D unclear. The V gene lost 7 bases and the J gene lost 1 base, with 13 bases spanning the gap. The CDR3 is made up of 13 amino acids. Germline V lookup: CDR1 SQVTM, CDR2 ANQGSEA.

The V and J genes are TRBV7-9 and TRBJ2-5; D unresolved. The germline gives CDR1 SEHNR, CDR2 FQNEAQ (reference sequence). V lost 5 bases to trimming and J lost 4 bases, with 14 bases between them. The CDR3 has 14 residues. CDR3 sequence: CASSTWTGSETQYF. The CDR3 coding sequence is TGTGCCAGCAGCACCTGGACCGGGTCAGAGACCCAGTACTTC.

The chain joins TRBV6-2 or TRBV6-3 to TRBJ1-1; TRBD1 agrees at 9 bases. Germline trimming cut 5 bases from V and 11 bases from J; bases unmatched to any gene: 3. CDR1 is MNHEY, CDR2 SVGEGT, per germline. CDR3 length: 11 amino acids. In DNA, the CDR3 is TGTGCCAGCAGTCGGGACAGGGATGCTTTCTTT. Translated: CASSRDRDAFF.

This clonotype was counted many times. This chain uses TRBV7-9 with TRBJ2-5; D uncertain. V dropped 5 bases and J dropped 5 bases, with 15 bases sitting between them. This CDR3 comprises 14 residues. The germline V gene encodes CDR1 SEHNR and CDR2 FQNEAQ (reference sequence). This CDR3 is CASSLAPEAETQYF. The DNA for the CDR3 is TGTGCCAGCAGCCTCGCCCCCGAAGCGGAGACCCAGTACTTC.

The chain carries TRBV12-3 or TRBV12-4 and TRBJ2-6; perhaps TRBD1 as D (6 bases). Between the trimmed V and J ends, which lost 5 bases and 8 bases, there was a span of 25 bases. CDR3 length: 18 amino acids. CDR3: CASSPSTGFMSMSNVLTF. The CDR3 DNA reads as TGTGCCAGCAGTCCCTCGACAGGATTTATGTCGATGTCCAACGTCCTGACTTTC.

The chain carries TRBV9 and TRBJ2-2; unclear D gene. CDR1 and CDR2 from the germline V gene are SGDLS and YYNGEE. The CDR3 covers 14 residues. Between the trimmed V and J ends, which lost 4 bases and 6 bases, there was a span of 13 bases. CDR3 sequence: CASSPLPDAGELFF. The CDR3 nucleotides read TGTGCCAGCAGCCCGCTCCCGGACGCCGGGGAGCTGTTTTTT.